The next 31 T cell receptor beta chains were all read from a single sample in a study of blood T cell repertoires in COVID-19. Sequencing was performed with immunoSEQ multiplex PCR; in TCRdb, only in-frame clones are kept and a portion is missing. This sample has 430,000 or so clones, with roughly 88% found just once. The specimen was PBMCs or T cells enriched from blood (not recorded which). The receptors derive from a woman under 30 who had been exposed to COVID-19.

This chain connects TRBV28 to TRBJ2-3; D remains unclear. The germline V gene encodes CDR1 MDHEN and CDR2 SYDVKM. CDR3 size: 12 residues. V was clipped by 7 bases and J by 4 bases, with 9 bases between them. CDR3: CASTLSPDTQYF. For the CDR3, the DNA is TGTGCCAGCACCCTCTCTCCAGATACGCAGTATTTT.

This clone has just a few counts. The chain recombines TRBV7-8 with TRBJ2-7; the D gene is possibly TRBD2 (6 bases). Germline V gene sequence: CDR1 SGHVS, CDR2 FQNEAQ. The CDR3 consists of 14 residues. V lost 3 bases, J lost 6 bases, and 15 bases lay in between. CDR3 sequence (DNA): TGTGCCAGCAGCTTCGTCGGAGGGTCTACCGAGCAGTACTTC. Translating it yields CASSFVGGSTEQYF.

This sequence joins TRBV4-2 and TRBJ2-1; 12 nucleotides align to TRBD2. V lost 1 base to trimming and J lost 9 bases; unmatched junction nucleotides: 7. The germline CDR1 and CDR2 sequences are LGHNA and YNFKEQ. The CDR3 has 16 amino acids. CDR3 bases: TGTGCCAGCAGCCAAGGTCTAGCGGGGGGGCCAGGTGAGCAGTTCTTC. Protein product: CASSQGLAGGPGEQFF.

J is TRBJ2-7 and V is TRBV10-1; 10 bases are a match to TRBD2. The germline V gene encodes CDR1 WNHNN and CDR2 SYGVQD (reference sequence). V shed 9 bases, J shed 3 bases, and the junction held 5 bases outside the gene matches. The CDR3 loop spans 13 amino acids. This CDR3 reads CARSGGAGYEQYF. DNA of the CDR3: TGCGCCAGGAGCGGGGGGGCGGGCTACGAGCAGTACTTC.

The rearrangement links TRBV5-4 to TRBJ2-3; weak D call: TRBD1 (6 bases). V was shortened by 2 bases and J by 2 bases, with 12 bases between the two germline ends. The CDR3 covers 15 residues. Germline values: CDR1 SGHNT, CDR2 YYREEE (reference sequence). The chain's CDR3 is CASSLDRSYTDTQYF. The CDR3 coding sequence is TGTGCCAGCAGCTTAGACAGGAGCTACACAGATACGCAGTATTTT.

The chain links TRBV12-3 or TRBV12-4 to TRBJ1-3, with 7 bases fitting TRBD1. The CDR3 is 13 amino acids. The junction had 5 bases not matched to a gene; V was cut back by 6 bases and J by 6 bases. The CDR3 DNA sequence: TGTGCCAGCAGCCGACAGGGTGAAAACACCATATATTTT. Its translation is CASSRQGENTIYF.

This clone was counted ten times or more. The chain carries TRBV7-3 and TRBJ2-7; TRBD1 matches at 11 bases. The CDR3 loop spans 14 amino acids. Trimming took 6 bases from V and 5 from J; bases not matched to a gene: 6. The germline V gene has CDR1 SGHTA and CDR2 FQGTGA. CDR3 bases: TGTGCCAGCAGTCTCGGACAGGGGGCAAACGAGCAGTACTTC. This translates into CASSLGQGANEQYF.

The chain carries TRBV11-1 and TRBJ1-2; 7 bases map to TRBD1. V shed 3 bases, J shed 8 bases, and the junction held 15 bases outside the gene matches. The CDR3 has 16 residues. The germline CDR1 and CDR2 sequences are SGHAT and FQDESV (reference sequence). DNA of the CDR3: TGTGCCAGCAGCTTTGGGCAGGGACAGCCCTATGGGGGCTACACCTTC. The encoded protein is CASSFGQGQPYGGYTF.

The rearrangement links TRBV28 to TRBJ2-2; 12 bases align to TRBD2. Germline assignment: CDR1 MDHEN and CDR2 SYDVKM. The CDR3 has 17 amino acids. Trimming cost V 2 bases and J 6 bases; bases outside gene matches: 7. The CDR3 sequence: CASSLPRLAGAAGELFF. Here the CDR3 DNA reads TGTGCCAGCAGTTTACCCAGACTAGCGGGGGCGGCCGGGGAGCTGTTTTTT.

This clone has more than one count but fewer than ten. The genes are TRBV4-3 and TRBJ2-2; weak D call: TRBD1 (7 bases). V lost 1 base to trimming and J lost 2 bases, with 29 bases between them. The length of the CDR3 is 22 residues. The germline gives CDR1 LGHNA, CDR2 YSLEER. The CDR3 DNA reads TGCGCCAGCAGCCAAGGCAAGGGAATCCGAGCAGGGGGGAAGATTAACACCGGGGAGCTGTTTTTT. It yields the protein CASSQGKGIRAGGKINTGELFF.

The chain links TRBV11-2 to TRBJ2-1; weak D call: TRBD2 (5 bases). Germline V gives CDR1 SGHAT, CDR2 FQNNGV. The V gene lost 5 bases and the J gene lost 6 bases, with 14 bases spanning the gap. This CDR3 has 14 residues. Written as DNA, the CDR3 is TGTGCCAGCAGCCGGAACCCTAGCACCAATGAGCAGTTCTTC. Translated, it gives CASSRNPSTNEQFF.

Written as DNA, the CDR3 is TGTGCCAGCAGCCCGCCGAGCGGGGGGGCCCCCGGGGAGCTGTTTTTT. Protein product: CASSPPSGGAPGELFF. The chain employs TRBV7-2 and TRBJ2-2, with TRBD2 matching over 10 bases. From germline, CDR1 is SGHTA and CDR2 FQGNSA. This CDR3 has 16 amino acids. V was clipped by 5 bases and J by 6 bases; unmatched bases: 9.

The chain uses TRBV28 and TRBJ1-2, with 7 bases fitting TRBD1. The CDR3 runs to 15 residues. Germline CDR1 reads MDHEN; CDR2 reads SYDVKM. With V trimmed by 1 base and J by 6 bases, 8 bases remained unmatched. The chain's CDR3 is CASSLSQGTANGYTF. CDR3 coding DNA: TGTGCCAGCAGTTTATCCCAGGGGACAGCCAATGGCTACACCTTC.

The chain joins TRBV30 to TRBJ2-7; D is perhaps TRBD2 (5 bases). Looked up from germline, CDR1 is GTSNPN and CDR2 is SVGIG (reference sequence). CDR3 length: 11 amino acids. V dropped 0 bases and J dropped 7 bases, with 7 bases sitting between them. In DNA form, the CDR3 reads TGTGCCTGGAGTGTACTAGAAGAGCAGTACTTC. Encoded protein: CAWSVLEEQYF. The full variable domain, rest sourced from reference TRBV30 and TRBJ2-7, is SQTIHQWPATLVQPVGSPLSLECTVEGTSNPNLYWYRQAAGRGLQLLFYSVGIGQISSEVPQNLSASRPQDRQFILSSKKLLLSDSGFYLCAWSVLEEQYFGPGTRLTVT.

Only a few counts were recorded for this clone. This sequence joins TRBV28 and TRBJ2-7, with 8 nucleotides matching TRBD2. This CDR3 is built from 15 residues. Germline V gene data show CDR1 as MDHEN and CDR2 as SYDVKM. Trimming at V came to 2 bases and at J to 4 bases, leaving 7 bases not matched to a gene. The CDR3 DNA reads as TGTGCCAGCAGTTTAGCGGGAGGCCCCGATTACGAGCAGTACTTC. Amino acids: CASSLAGGPDYEQYF.

This rearrangement joins TRBV2 to TRBJ2-1, with a tentative D call TRBD2 (7 bases). This CDR3 comprises 12 residues. The germline V gene encodes CDR1 SNHLY and CDR2 FYNNEI. V lost 8 bases to trimming and J lost 12 bases, with 17 bases between them. CDR3: CASPRGGLGQFF. The CDR3 region has the DNA TGTGCCAGCCCTAGGGGGGGATTGGGGCAGTTCTTC.

The chain is built from TRBV5-1 and TRBJ2-1; 11 bases are shared with TRBD1. The germline V gene encodes CDR1 SGHRS and CDR2 YFSETQ. CDR3 length: 16 amino acids. V lost 4 bases to trimming and J lost 8 bases; unmatched junction nucleotides: 11. For the CDR3, the DNA is TGCGCCAGCAGCCGTGGGCCGGGACAGGGGGTCTATGAGCAGTTCTTC. Translation gives CASSRGPGQGVYEQFF. The whole variable domain, remainder taken from reference TRBV5-1 and TRBJ2-1, is KAGVTQTPRYLIKTRGQQVTLSCSPISGHRSVSWYQQTPGQGLQFLFEYFSETQRNKGNFPGRFSGRQFSNSRSEMNVSTLELGDSALYLCASSRGPGQGVYEQFFGPGTRLTVL.

The chain recombines TRBV28 with TRBJ1-4; D uncertain. Trimming removed 5 bases at V and 5 bases at J, with 15 bases between. CDR1 and CDR2 from the germline V gene are MDHEN and SYDVKM. The CDR3 runs to 15 residues. This chain's CDR3 is CASSVRRVVNEKLFF. DNA for the CDR3: TGTGCCAGCAGTGTACGCCGCGTGGTAAATGAAAAACTGTTTTTT.

In this sample, this clone turned up once. V gene TRBV27 combines with J gene TRBJ2-3, with 14 nucleotides matching TRBD2. Germline V lookup: CDR1 MNHEY, CDR2 SMNVEV (reference sequence). V was pared by 6 bases and J by 6 bases, with 8 bases of the junction left unmatched. The CDR3 has 16 residues. DNA of the CDR3: TGTGCCAGCAGCTCGACTAGCGGGGGGGCTAGGGATACGCAGTATTTT. Translating gives CASSSTSGGARDTQYF.

V gene TRBV21-1 combines with J gene TRBJ2-1; TRBD2 is the table's D call and was not checked against the DNA. TRBV21-1 is assigned pseudogene status. CDR3 size: 16 residues. The CDR3 reads CASSKVSSGIYNEQFF. In DNA form, the CDR3 reads TGTGCCAGCAGCAAAGTGTCTAGCGGGATTTACAATGAGCAGTTCTTC.

This clone was seen only a few times. The chain carries TRBV24-1 and TRBJ1-1; 7 bases align to TRBD1. Germline V CDR1 and CDR2: KGHDR, SFDVKD. V lost 3 bases, J lost 1 base, and 4 bases stayed unmatched. This CDR3 spans 15 amino acids. The CDR3 sequence: CATSDKGQKNTEAFF. CDR3 nucleotides: TGTGCCACCAGTGATAAGGGACAGAAGAACACTGAAGCTTTCTTT.

V gene TRBV7-2 combines with J gene TRBJ2-7, with 7 bases lining up with TRBD1. V trimming: 5 bases; J trimming: 4 bases; junction bases outside the gene matches: 14. This CDR3 is built from 16 residues. Per germline, CDR1 SGHTA and CDR2 FQGNSA. Here the CDR3 DNA reads TGTGCCAGCAGCCAACCGGAACGAAGGGGGCTGTACGAGCAGTACTTC. Translated, it gives CASSQPERRGLYEQYF.

This sequence joins TRBV6-5 and TRBJ2-7; 7 nucleotides line up with TRBD2. This CDR3 has 15 amino acids. Trimming took 7 bases from V and 4 from J; bases not matched to a gene: 13. Germline-derived CDR1 and CDR2 are MNHEY and SVGAGI. CDR3 loop: CASIDEKQGLYEQYF. DNA of the CDR3: TGTGCCAGCATAGACGAAAAGCAGGGACTATACGAGCAGTACTTC.

The count of this clone is one. The genes are TRBV12-3 or TRBV12-4 and TRBJ2-7; 12 bases align to TRBD2. The CDR3 runs to 13 residues. Losses at the gene ends were 6 bases for V and 5 bases for J; bases not matched to a gene: 2. The CDR3 loop reads CASRLAGGNEQYF. The CDR3 nucleotides are TGTGCCAGCAGACTAGCGGGAGGTAACGAGCAGTACTTC.

The genes are TRBV7-8 and TRBJ2-2; 9 nucleotides line up with TRBD1. This CDR3 has 16 amino acids. Germline V gives CDR1 SGHVS, CDR2 FQNEAQ. Trimming removed 7 bases from V and 5 bases from J; junction bases left unmatched: 11. The CDR3 nucleotides are TGTGCCAGCATCCCTCACAGGGGGCGAAGGACCGGGGAGCTGTTTTTT. Its protein product is CASIPHRGRRTGELFF.

The chain is built from TRBV5-1 and TRBJ2-3; D unclear. CDR3 size: 14 residues. V gave up 3 bases and J gave up 2 bases, with 10 bases separating them. Germline CDR1 and CDR2: SGHRS and YFSETQ. The CDR3 nucleotides are TGCGCCAGCAGCTGGATCACTAACACAGATACGCAGTATTTT. It encodes CASSWITNTDTQYF.

The chain employs TRBV19 and TRBJ1-2; D is unclear. The V end was cut by 3 bases, the J end by 2 bases, with 16 bases between. CDR3 length: 16 amino acids. Germline assignment: CDR1 LNHDA and CDR2 SQIVND (reference sequence). The CDR3 bases are TGTGCCAGTAGTATTGTTGTCGGGGAAGAAAACTATGGCTACACCTTC. It specifies CASSIVVGEENYGYTF.

J is TRBJ1-5 and V is TRBV9; unclear D gene. CDR1 is SGDLS, CDR2 YYNGEE, per germline. The length of the CDR3 is 15 residues. The ends were cut back, 0 bases at V and 3 bases at J, with 10 bases in the middle. The CDR3 loop reads CASSVGSGHNQPQHF. The CDR3 DNA reads TGTGCCAGCAGCGTAGGGTCAGGCCACAATCAGCCCCAGCATTTT.

This chain links TRBV5-3 with TRBJ2-7; D is undetermined. TRBV5-3 is assigned to the ORF class and has an uncertain function. Between the trimmed V and J ends, which lost 3 bases and 7 bases, there was a span of 11 bases. CDR3 size: 12 residues. As DNA, the CDR3 is TGTGCCAGAAGCTCGGTCGAATGGGAGCAGTACTTC. It encodes CARSSVEWEQYF.

The V call is TRBV5-1, the J call TRBJ2-2, with D hard to call. V was shortened by 1 base and J by 1 base, with 8 bases between the two germline ends. The CDR3 consists of 15 residues. Germline V gives CDR1 SGHRS, CDR2 YFSETQ. CDR3 DNA sequence: TGCGCCAGCAGCTTGTCCTCCTTGAACACCGGGGAGCTGTTTTTT. Amino acids: CASSLSSLNTGELFF.

This chain uses TRBV6-1 with TRBJ1-2; the match to TRBD1 covers 8 bases. The CDR3 length is 14 residues. The J segment lost 6 bases and the V segment lost 5 bases, leaving 8 bases of the junction unmatched. From germline, CDR1 is MNHNS and CDR2 SASEGT. The CDR3 is CASSFDRGRNGYTF. For the CDR3, the DNA is TGTGCCAGCAGTTTTGACAGGGGAAGGAATGGCTACACCTTC.